These 3 T cell receptor beta chains originate from one sample sequenced in a study of monozygotic twins with inflammatory bowel disease. For each CDR3 protein, TCRdb gives one entry from its re-call of the 5' RACE reads, without DNA. Its clone listing holds some 170,000 distinct CDR3 sequences. What was sequenced was blood. All receptors derive from a human donor with ulcerative colitis or Crohn's disease, or a healthy co-twin of an affected twin (not recorded which).

The V gene is TRBV24-1, the J gene TRBJ2-1; TCRdb calls TRBD2, which cannot be checked without DNA. Per the germline V gene, CDR1 is KGHDR and CDR2 is SFDVKD. CDR3 length: 15 amino acids. The CDR3 is CATSDRAASDNEQFF.

The chain uses TRBV15 and TRBJ2-1; checking the TCRdb D call of TRBD2 is not possible without DNA. The CDR3 contains 15 residues. Germline lookup yields CDR1 LNHNV and CDR2 YYDKDF (reference sequence). Here the CDR3 reads CATSRDLGMADEQFF.

The chain has TRBV20-1 and TRBJ1-5. The CDR3 totals 12 residues. Germline-derived CDR1 and CDR2 are DFQATT and SNEGSKA (reference sequence). The CDR3 spells CSALKWDQPQHF.